This passage covers 21 T cell receptor beta chains from one sample sequenced in a study of CD8+CD57+ T cells in acquired aplastic anemia. Genomic DNA acted as the template from which TCR beta VDJ combination and CDR3 sequence profiling were carried out. In TCRdb, the reads were re-called with MiXCR into one record per CDR3 protein. The table shows roughly 300,000 distinct CDR3 sequences, with 55% to 60% occurring only once. The sequenced material came from sorted CD4+, CD8+, or CD8+CD57+ T cells (not recorded which) from PBMCs. The source is a human donor with severe aplastic anemia or a healthy control (not recorded which).

The sample holds many counts of this clonotype. The chain employs TRBV6-5 and TRBJ1-6, with 8 bases identical to TRBD1. CDR3 length: 17 residues. CDR1 is MNHEY and CDR2 is SVGAGI in the germline V gene. The trim removed 1 base at V and 5 bases at J, leaving 7 bases unmatched. The chain's CDR3 is CASSYYGQGTNNSPLHF. DNA of the CDR3: TGTGCCAGCAGTTACTACGGACAGGGAACGAATAATTCACCCCTCCACTTT.

This clonotype was seen a single time. The CDR3 DNA is TGTGCCAGCAGTCAGGGGGCACGGTCCTACGAGCAGTACTTC. Translated: CASSQGARSYEQYF. V and J are TRBV2 and TRBJ2-7; 8 bases line up with TRBD1. The CDR3 loop spans 14 amino acids. V trimming: 5 bases; J trimming: 1 base; junction bases outside the gene matches: 4. Germline CDR1 SNHLY, CDR2 FYNNEI.

The chain uses TRBV15 and TRBJ1-1, with no clear D. The CDR3 loop spans 15 amino acids. Trimming took 0 bases from V and 0 from J, leaving 8 bases between them. The germline V gene has CDR1 LNHNV and CDR2 YYDKDF (reference sequence). The CDR3 bases are TGTGCCACCAGCAGAGATTTCGGGATGAACACTGAAGCTTTCTTT. Amino acids: CATSRDFGMNTEAFF.

This clonotype appeared a few times. The germline gene is not matched at one end of the junction; a read error may be the cause. This chain uses TRBV5-1 with TRBJ2-1; D possibly matches TRBD1 or TRBD2 (6 bases each). Germline V gene lookup returns CDR1 SGHRS and CDR2 YFSETQ. This CDR3 has 11 amino acids. CDR3 in DNA: TGTGCCAGCAGCAAGGGGGGTGAGCAGTTCTTC. Protein sequence: CASSKGGEQFF.

The chain links TRBV5-1 to TRBJ2-5; D remains ambiguous. Trimming took off 1 base at V and 5 bases at J, with 6 bases between the two ends. The CDR3 is made up of 12 amino acids. The germline CDR1 and CDR2 sequences are SGHRS and YFSETQ. For the CDR3, the DNA is TGCGCCAGCAGCTTGTCTTTCGAGACCCAGTACTTC. Protein product: CASSLSFETQYF.

This clonotype was seen a handful of times. The rearrangement joins TRBV18 to TRBJ2-1; perhaps TRBD1 as D (7 bases). V was shortened by 5 bases and J by 7 bases, with 18 bases between the two germline ends. This CDR3 has 15 residues. Germline CDR1 reads KGHSH; CDR2 reads LQKENI. CDR3 bases: TGTGCCAGCTCATTCCGCAGGGGGGCGTTGAATGAGCAGTTCTTC. Encoded protein: CASSFRRGALNEQFF.

The gene calls are TRBV20-1 and TRBJ2-5, with a possible D match to TRBD1 (7 bases). The CDR3 sequence is 14 residues long. V lost 7 bases to trimming and J lost 2 bases, with 17 bases between them. In germline, CDR1 is DFQATT, CDR2 SNEGSKA (reference sequence). The CDR3 nucleotides are TGCAGTGACCAGGGGGGACAAGCTCAAGAGACCCAGTACTTC. Residues: CSDQGGQAQETQYF.

V is TRBV5-1 and J is TRBJ1-2; TRBD1 matches 8 bases. The CDR3 length is 15 residues. Losses at the gene ends were 1 base for V and 4 bases for J; bases not matched to a gene: 6. Germline V lookup: CDR1 SGHRS, CDR2 YFSETQ. CDR3: CASSLTRTGTYGYTF. CDR3 nucleotide sequence: TGCGCCAGCAGCTTGACCCGGACAGGGACCTATGGCTACACCTTC.

This clonotype was recorded a few times. A much larger clone differs from this one at a single base, so this may be a read error. The rearrangement joins TRBV19 to TRBJ1-1, with TRBD1 matching over 7 bases. The CDR3 has 16 residues. Germline V gives CDR1 LNHDA, CDR2 SQIVND (reference sequence). CDR3 in amino acids: CASSRSGGGMNTEASF. DNA of the CDR3: TGTGCCAGTAGTAGATCAGGGGGGGGGATGAACACTGAAGCTTCCTTT. The full variable domain, its missing parts supplied by reference TRBV19 and TRBJ1-1, is DGGITQSPKYLFRKEGQNVTLSCEQNLNHDAMYWYRQDPGQGLRLIYYSQIVNDFQKGDIAEGYSVSREKKESFPLTVTSAQKNPTAFYLCASSRSGGGMNTEASFGQGTRLTVV.

This clonotype has only a few counts. Germline is not matched at one junction end, which may reflect a read error. The chain joins TRBV7-3 to TRBJ2-5, with D perhaps matching TRBD1 or TRBD2 (5 bases each). CDR3 length: 15 amino acids. Germline V gene lookup returns CDR1 SGHTA and CDR2 FQGTGA. This CDR3 is CASSVTGTDQETQYF. The CDR3, as DNA: TGTGCCAGCAGCGTAACCGGGACGGACCAGGAGACCCAGTACTTC.

This clonotype was observed many times. This chain links TRBV19 with TRBJ1-1; D might be TRBD1 (6 bases). This CDR3 spans 14 amino acids. Germline V gene data show CDR1 as LNHDA and CDR2 as SQIVND (reference sequence). Trimming took 6 bases from V and 1 from J, leaving 12 bases between them. CDR3 protein: CASSRQGSNTEAFF. CDR3 DNA sequence: TGTGCCAGTAGCCGCCAGGGGTCGAACACTGAAGCTTTCTTT.

This clonotype was counted between two and nine times. The rearrangement uses TRBV10-3 and TRBJ2-6, with unresolved D. Germline CDR1 ENHRY, CDR2 SYGVKD. This CDR3 contains 14 residues. With 10 bases removed from V and 1 base from J, the gap between germline ends came to 11 bases. CDR3: CATLRPSGANVLTF. Written as DNA, the CDR3 is TGTGCCACCCTTAGGCCTTCTGGGGCCAACGTCCTGACTTTC.

This chain joins TRBV10-1 and TRBJ2-7, with 7 bases matching TRBD1. The trim removed 7 bases at V and 4 bases at J, leaving 10 bases unmatched. The germline gives CDR1 WNHNN, CDR2 SYGVQD (reference sequence). This CDR3 has 14 residues. The CDR3 nucleotides read TGCGCCAGCATCCGGGGCCACAGGGGATACGAGCAGTACTTC. It codes for CASIRGHRGYEQYF.

This clonotype was counted ten times or more. The chain carries TRBV6-5 and TRBJ1-6, with no clear D. The CDR3 contains 16 residues. The germline CDR1 and CDR2 sequences are MNHEY and SVGAGI. The ends were cut back, 7 bases at V and 6 bases at J, with 19 bases in the middle. The CDR3 coding sequence is TGTGCCAGCACCCGAACTGCCGTCCCCATTAATTCACCCCTCCACTTT. Translated: CASTRTAVPINSPLHF.

The genes are TRBV25-1 and TRBJ2-7; 9 bases agree with TRBD1. This CDR3 contains 14 residues. Trimming took 3 bases from V and 2 from J; bases not matched to a gene: 2. CDR1 and CDR2 (germline): MGHDK, SYGVNS. DNA of the CDR3: TGTGCCAGCAGTGAGGGACAGGGTCCCTACGAGCAGTACTTC. This codes for CASSEGQGPYEQYF.

This clonotype came up once. The chain employs TRBV19 and TRBJ1-1; tentatively, D is TRBD1 (6 bases). From germline, CDR1 is LNHDA and CDR2 SQIVND (reference sequence). V was shortened by 4 bases and J by 1 base, with 22 bases between the two germline ends. The CDR3 spans 18 residues. CDR3 coding DNA: TGTGCCAGTAGTAAAAATCTACTGTCCGGGACAAGGAACACTGAAGCTTTCTTT. It codes for CASSKNLLSGTRNTEAFF.

This clonotype was observed a single time. The chain recombines TRBV19 with TRBJ1-6, with unresolved D. There are 12 residues in the CDR3. Trimming removed 11 bases at V and 8 bases at J, with 13 bases between. In germline, CDR1 is LNHDA, CDR2 SQIVND (reference sequence). Here the CDR3 reads CAPESIHSPLHF. The CDR3 bases are TGTGCCCCAGAAAGCATTCATTCACCCCTCCACTTT.

The V and J genes are TRBV18 and TRBJ2-7, with unresolved D. This CDR3 region has 14 residues. Germline assignment: CDR1 KGHSH and CDR2 LQKENI. Trimming removed 5 bases at V and 3 bases at J, with 14 bases between. The CDR3 DNA follows: TGTGCCAGCTCAGCCAAGACGGGTAGCTACGAGCAGTACTTC. It specifies CASSAKTGSYEQYF.

This sequence joins TRBV12-5 and TRBJ1-1, with D possibly TRBD1 on 5 matching bases. The CDR3 covers 14 residues. CDR1 LGHNT and CDR2 FRNRAP come from the germline V gene. V was shortened by 2 bases and J by 4 bases, with 11 bases between the two germline ends. Here the CDR3 DNA reads TGTGCTAGTGGTTTGTCTCAGGGCGGCACTGAAGCTTTCTTT. This translates into CASGLSQGGTEAFF.

This clonotype was counted many times. The chain couples TRBV5-1 to TRBJ1-3; perhaps TRBD1 as D (5 bases). V was clipped by 1 base and J by 8 bases, with 10 bases between them. This CDR3 has 13 residues. Germline-derived CDR1 and CDR2 are SGHRS and YFSETQ. DNA for the CDR3: TGCGCCAGCAGCTTGCAGGGTTTGGACACCATATATTTT. It specifies CASSLQGLDTIYF.

J is TRBJ2-7 and V is TRBV20-1; 12 nucleotides agree with TRBD2. Per germline, CDR1 DFQATT and CDR2 SNEGSKA (reference sequence). The CDR3 is 15 residues long. Germline trimming cut 4 bases from V and 2 bases from J; bases unmatched to any gene: 6. CDR3 region: CSAKGLAGRTYEQYF. CDR3 nucleotide sequence: TGCAGTGCTAAGGGACTAGCGGGCCGCACCTACGAGCAGTACTTC.